Here is one T cell receptor beta chain with its context. The sample originates from a study of blood T cell repertoires in COVID-19. Study summary: Samples representing acute and convalescent COVID-19 were sourced from the United States, Italy and Spain. The cDNA or gDNA used as material had been derived from T cells, B-cell-depleted T cells, or PBMCs.

Germline CDR1 and CDR2: MDHEN and SYDVKM. The V end was cut by 5 bases, the J end by 8 bases, with 22 bases between. The CDR3 sequence is 17 residues long. Generated by immunoSEQ multiplex PCR, the TCRdb table keeps only in-frame clones and is missing some. This sample has 87,000 or so clones, with 90% found just once. The chain uses TRBV28 and TRBJ1-6; D not certain. The source material was peripheral blood. The source of this sequence is a man aged 18 to 29 with COVID-19, enrolled during active disease. The CDR3 DNA sequence: TGTGCCAGCAGTCCAAGACGGGGTTTCGGGAGAGATTCACCCCTCCACTTT. Its protein is CASSPRRGFGRDSPLHF.